This T cell receptor (beta chain) was identified in a study of radiotherapy plus CTLA-4 blockade in lung cancer (dated by TCRdb to the late 2010s). For the wider study: Objective responses were observed in 15% to 20% of enrolled patients, and disease control was achieved in around 30%. Broader findings and caveats from the paper: After treatment with radiotherapy and ipilimumab, TCR clones that originated in tumors expanded in peripheral blood. Increased serum interferon-beta after radiation, together with early dynamic changes in blood T cell clones, were reported to be the strongest predictors of response.

The library was built by means of the immunoSEQ multiplex PCR assay. TCRdb retrieved this table from immuneACCESS and kept in-frame rearrangements only. Not all clones are present; in checked studies, unresolved V genes account for under half, and no reason is known for the remainder. The sample contains fewer than 65,000 clones, around 79% of them found a single time. Approximately 2.5% of the sample lies in the top ten. Between the V and J ends, shortened by 5 bases and 0 bases respectively, the junction contains 21 bases. CDR1 and CDR2 were assigned from the germline V gene as SGDLS and YYNGEE. The CDR3 goes from the cysteine to the phenylalanine over 18 residues. Only the CDR3 region is kept as DNA, spanning 54 bases read in frame from base 1. The study tested focal radiation therapy combined with CTLA-4 blockade (ipilimumab) in patients with chemo-refractory metastatic non-small-cell lung cancer.

On this clone: Its antigen has not been determined. No much larger clonotype is one base removed from it; base qualities were not supplied.

Sample: peripheral blood, taken from a patient treated with radiotherapy plus ipilimumab. The rearrangement combines TRBV9 with TRBJ1-3; a tentative D call is TRBD1 (6 bases match). This TCR came from a human donor with non-small cell lung cancer whose response to radiotherapy plus ipilimumab could not be evaluated. Read as DNA, the sequence is TGTGCCAGCAGTCAGGGGCGCCCACTCATTAGCTCTGGAAACACCATATATTTT. This yields the protein CASSQGRPLISSGNTIYF.